These 23 T cell receptor beta chains came from one sample sequenced in a study of control samples from healthy donors and cancer patients. Sequenced by immunoSEQ multiplex PCR; TCRdb stores in-frame clones only, minus some. The sample yields fewer than 65,000 clones, approximately 80% seen once. Sequencing was performed on blood. The receptors derive from a man in his 70s in good health.

The CDR3 DNA reads TGTGCCAGCAGTTTCGAGACAGGGTGGGGAAACATTCAGTACTTC. Protein sequence: CASSFETGWGNIQYF. The gene calls are TRBV28 and TRBJ2-4; TRBD1 matches 7 bases. Trimming removed 3 bases from V and 6 bases from J; junction bases left unmatched: 8. The CDR3 is 15 residues long. Germline V lookup: CDR1 MDHEN, CDR2 SYDVKM.

The chain is built from TRBV10-2 and TRBJ2-7; TRBD2 matches at 8 bases. Per the germline V gene, CDR1 is WSHSY and CDR2 is SAAADI. This CDR3 has 14 amino acids. J gave up 4 bases and V 7 bases, and 9 bases lay outside the gene matches. In nucleotides, the CDR3 is TGCGCCAGCACAATGAGCGGGGGATCTTACGAGCAGTACTTC. This gives the protein CASTMSGGSYEQYF.

The CDR3 is CASSPGGRGETQYF. The DNA of the CDR3 is TGTGCCAGCAGCCCCGGGGGGCGGGGAGAGACCCAGTACTTC. The rearrangement uses TRBV7-9 and TRBJ2-5; tentatively, D is TRBD2 (7 bases). CDR3 length: 14 amino acids. Per germline, CDR1 SEHNR and CDR2 FQNEAQ (reference sequence). The V gene lost 5 bases and the J gene lost 4 bases, with 14 bases spanning the gap. Supplemented by reference TRBV7-9 and TRBJ2-5, the full variable domain reads DTGVSQNPRHKITKRGQNVTFRCDPISEHNRLYWYRQTLGQGPEFLTYFQNEAQLEKSRLLSDRFSAERPKGSFSTLEIQRTEQGDSAMYLCASSPGGRGETQYFGPGTRLLVL.

Remarks on this clone: The junction does not match germline at one end; this may be a read error. This rearrangement joins TRBV6-5 to TRBJ2-7; D is ambiguous. Germline CDR1 MNHEY, CDR2 SVGAGI. The CDR3 is 14 amino acids. CDR3 sequence reads: CASKVRESQPEPFF. The CDR3 nucleotides are TGTGCCAGCAAGGTCAGAGAGAGCCAACCCGAGCCCTTCTTC.

To note about this clone: This sample includes further DNA sequences coding for the same CDR3. The gene calls are TRBV12-3 or TRBV12-4 and TRBJ1-2; D perhaps matches TRBD1 (5 bases). Trimming took 3 bases from V and 4 from J, leaving 6 bases between them. The CDR3 totals 12 residues. CDR3 nucleotide sequence: TGTGCCAGCAGTTTGAGGGGCTATGGCTACACCTTC. It codes for CASSLRGYGYTF.

The gene calls are TRBV7-9 and TRBJ1-3; no definite D call. The CDR3 covers 12 residues. The V end lost 6 bases, the J end lost 4 bases, and 7 bases lay between the germline ends. CDR1 SEHNR and CDR2 FQNEAQ come from the germline V gene (reference sequence). The CDR3 loop is CASSPIGNTIYF. CDR3 sequence (DNA): TGTGCCAGCAGTCCAATCGGAAACACCATATATTTT.

The chain employs TRBV4-2 and TRBJ2-3; D remains unclear. From germline, CDR1 is LGHNA and CDR2 YNFKEQ. CDR3 length equals 14 residues. V lost 2 bases, J lost 4 bases, and 10 bases lay in between. The CDR3 loop is CASSQPLSADTQYF. DNA for the CDR3: TGTGCCAGCAGCCAACCCCTCTCCGCAGATACGCAGTATTTT.

CDR3 sequence reads: CASSSPGGSRYGYTF. The CDR3 coding sequence is TGTGCCAGCAGCTCCCCAGGTGGGTCGCGCTATGGCTACACCTTC. The chain combines TRBV6-5 with TRBJ1-2; D call uncertain. CDR3 size: 15 residues. Per germline, CDR1 MNHEY and CDR2 SVGAGI. Trimming took 6 bases from V and 4 from J, leaving 18 bases between them.

V gene TRBV18 combines with J gene TRBJ2-3, with a weak D call TRBD2 (5 bases). The CDR3 is 15 residues long. V lost 2 bases and J lost 0, with 9 bases in between. CDR1 and CDR2 (germline): KGHSH, LQKENI. CDR3 sequence reads: CASSPTADSTDTQYF. CDR3 nucleotide sequence: TGTGCCAGCTCACCAACAGCGGATAGCACAGATACGCAGTATTTT. The full variable domain, completed using reference TRBV18 and TRBJ2-3, is NAGVMQNPRHLVRRRGQEARLRCSPMKGHSHVYWYRQLPEEGLKFMVYLQKENIIDESGMPKERFSAEFPKEGPSILRIQQVVRGDSAAYFCASSPTADSTDTQYFGPGTRLTVL.

This chain uses TRBV7-6 with TRBJ2-5; weak D call: TRBD2 (5 bases). CDR1 is SGHVS, CDR2 FNYEAQ, per germline. This CDR3 contains 16 residues. The germline V and J ends were trimmed by 1 base and 0 bases, with 12 bases remaining between them. Written as DNA, the CDR3 is TGTGCCAGCAGCTTAGGATCTCCGGGGTACCAAGAGACCCAGTACTTC. Translated, it gives CASSLGSPGYQETQYF.

This chain links TRBV28 with TRBJ2-3; a weak D match, TRBD1 (5 bases). CDR1 and CDR2 (germline): MDHEN, SYDVKM. The CDR3 has 13 amino acids. V was shortened by 2 bases and J by 4 bases, with 7 bases between the two germline ends. Here the CDR3 DNA reads TGTGCCAGCAGTTTACAAGGGGCAGATACGCAGTATTTT. This sequence encodes CASSLQGADTQYF.

The chain employs TRBV2 and TRBJ2-2; D is undetermined. The V gene lost 8 bases and the J gene lost 6 bases, with 10 bases spanning the gap. The CDR3 consists of 12 residues. Looked up from germline, CDR1 is SNHLY and CDR2 is FYNNEI. CDR3 sequence: CASESWPGELFF. DNA for the CDR3: TGTGCCAGCGAAAGCTGGCCCGGGGAGCTGTTTTTT.

This clone has just one count. This chain links TRBV5-1 with TRBJ1-2; 9 bases fit TRBD1. Unmatched junction bases numbered 11, after V lost 5 bases and J lost 6 bases. Germline V gene data show CDR1 as SGHRS and CDR2 as YFSETQ. This CDR3 comprises 15 residues. The CDR3 loop reads CASRFHGTGTNGYTF. Here the CDR3 DNA reads TGCGCCAGCAGATTCCATGGGACAGGGACGAATGGCTACACCTTC.

The V and J genes are TRBV19 and TRBJ2-3; D tentatively reads TRBD1 or TRBD2 (5 bases each). V was pared by 3 bases and J by 2 bases, with 9 bases between. The CDR3 is 14 amino acids. Germline values: CDR1 LNHDA, CDR2 SQIVND (reference sequence). Written as DNA, the CDR3 is TGTGCCAGTAGTATGGGGCGGGTCACAGATACGCAGTATTTT. Translation: CASSMGRVTDTQYF.

Only a few counts were recorded for this clone. This chain uses TRBV28 with TRBJ1-1; D is possibly TRBD1 (5 bases). Germline V gives CDR1 MDHEN, CDR2 SYDVKM. The V end lost 6 bases, the J end lost 10 bases, and 15 bases lay between the germline ends. The CDR3 length is 12 residues. In nucleotides, the CDR3 is TGTGCCAGCAGCCCGTTCCGCCAGGGAGCTTTCTTT. It codes for CASSPFRQGAFF.

The rearrangement uses TRBV19 and TRBJ1-1, with a weak D call TRBD1 (6 bases). Trimming removed 7 bases at V and 13 bases at J, with 19 bases between. Per germline, CDR1 LNHDA and CDR2 SQIVND (reference sequence). This CDR3 spans 12 amino acids. CDR3 amino acids: CASTNRGGRGFF. DNA for the CDR3: TGTGCCAGTACCAATAGAGGGGGACGAGGTTTCTTT.

The rearrangement links TRBV29-1 to TRBJ2-7; TRBD2 matches at 9 bases. In germline, CDR1 is SQVTM, CDR2 ANQGSEA. This CDR3 has 12 residues. Losses at the gene ends were 4 bases for V and 2 bases for J; bases not matched to a gene: 0. Here the CDR3 reads CSVVAGAYEQYF. In nucleotides, the CDR3 is TGCAGCGTTGTAGCGGGGGCCTACGAGCAGTACTTC.

The rearrangement uses TRBV10-1 and TRBJ2-3; 10 bases align to TRBD2. V was clipped by 5 bases and J by 3 bases; unmatched bases: 5. The CDR3 is made up of 15 amino acids. From germline, CDR1 is WNHNN and CDR2 SYGVQD (reference sequence). The CDR3 DNA follows: TGCGCCAGCAGTAGCGGGAGGGTTTCTACAGATACGCAGTATTTT. This sequence encodes CASSSGRVSTDTQYF.

This clone was counted between two and nine times. The chain carries TRBV6-5 and TRBJ1-1, with TRBD1 identical over 8 bases. Germline V gene sequence: CDR1 MNHEY, CDR2 SVGAGI. The CDR3 is 15 amino acids. V lost 6 bases to trimming and J lost 0 bases; unmatched junction nucleotides: 6. The CDR3 DNA reads TGTGCCAGCAGAAGACAGGGGAGTATGAACACTGAAGCTTTCTTT. It codes for CASRRQGSMNTEAFF.

The CDR3 nucleotides read TGTGCCTGGAGTCTGGGGCCGAGGTTCGGGGAGCTGTTTTTT. This sequence encodes CAWSLGPRFGELFF. The chain carries TRBV30 and TRBJ2-2, with a possible D match to TRBD1 (5 bases). In germline, CDR1 is GTSNPN, CDR2 SVGIG (reference sequence). V dropped 2 bases and J dropped 7 bases, with 14 bases sitting between them. CDR3 length: 14 amino acids.

This sequence joins TRBV2 and TRBJ2-7; D gene ambiguous. The CDR3 consists of 12 residues. V was pared by 7 bases and J by 2 bases, with 9 bases between. Germline assignment: CDR1 SNHLY and CDR2 FYNNEI. The CDR3 reads CASNDETYEQYF. CDR3 sequence (DNA): TGTGCCAGCAATGACGAGACCTACGAGCAGTACTTC.

The V and J genes are TRBV27 and TRBJ1-6, with D possibly matching TRBD1 (5 bases). V was clipped by 7 bases and J by 5 bases, with 9 bases between them. CDR1 is MNHEY and CDR2 is SMNVEV in the germline V gene (reference sequence). This CDR3 has 13 residues. In DNA form, the CDR3 reads TGTGCCAGCAAAATGGGGGATAATTCACCCCTCCACTTT. It is translated as CASKMGDNSPLHF.

By its share, this clone is medium-sized. The rearrangement uses TRBV28 and TRBJ1-1; D is possibly TRBD1 (5 bases). Germline values: CDR1 MDHEN, CDR2 SYDVKM. The CDR3 contains 13 residues. Deletions cut 5 bases from V and 1 base from J, with 8 bases between. The CDR3 loop reads CASSPQGNTEAFF. For the CDR3, the DNA is TGTGCCAGCAGTCCCCAGGGGAACACTGAAGCTTTCTTT.